This T cell receptor beta chain is drawn from a study of blood T cell repertoires in COVID-19. Study background: The cDNA or gDNA used as material had been derived from T cells, B-cell-depleted T cells, or PBMCs.

The CDR3 contains 15 residues. The ends were cut back, 4 bases at V and 1 base at J, with 11 bases in the middle. In germline, CDR1 is LGHDT, CDR2 YNNKEL (reference sequence). As processed by the authors: Estimated nucleated cell counts came from reference gene primer amplification. Sequencing was performed with immunoSEQ multiplex PCR; in TCRdb, only in-frame clones are kept and a portion is missing. That table is the source of V, J and clone size, and D and trimming were worked out from the DNA. Here the sample spans approximately 150,000 clones, approximately 88% being singletons. Sample: peripheral blood. The sequence was collected from a woman older than 75 with acute or convalescent COVID-19. V usage is TRBV3-1 (or the pseudogene TRBV3-2) and J usage is TRBJ1-3; D is uncertain. Here the CDR3 DNA reads TGTGCCAGCAGCCCGGTGCGTTCTTCTGGAAACACCATATATTTT. Translating it yields CASSPVRSSGNTIYF.